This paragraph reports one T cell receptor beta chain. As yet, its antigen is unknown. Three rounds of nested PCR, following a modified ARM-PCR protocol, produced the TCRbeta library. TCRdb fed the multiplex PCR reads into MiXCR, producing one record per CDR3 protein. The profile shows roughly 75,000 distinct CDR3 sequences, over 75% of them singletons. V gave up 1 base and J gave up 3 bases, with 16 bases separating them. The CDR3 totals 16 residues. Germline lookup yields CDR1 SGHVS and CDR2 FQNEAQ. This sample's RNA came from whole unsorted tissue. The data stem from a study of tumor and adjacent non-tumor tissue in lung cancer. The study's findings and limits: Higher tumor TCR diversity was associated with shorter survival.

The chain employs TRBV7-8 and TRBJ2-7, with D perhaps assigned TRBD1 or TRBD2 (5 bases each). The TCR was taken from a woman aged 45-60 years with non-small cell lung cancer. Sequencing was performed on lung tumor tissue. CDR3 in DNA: TGTGCCAGCAGCTTAGGGACTGGGACCGCGGACTACGAGCAGTACTTC. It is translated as CASSLGTGTADYEQYF.